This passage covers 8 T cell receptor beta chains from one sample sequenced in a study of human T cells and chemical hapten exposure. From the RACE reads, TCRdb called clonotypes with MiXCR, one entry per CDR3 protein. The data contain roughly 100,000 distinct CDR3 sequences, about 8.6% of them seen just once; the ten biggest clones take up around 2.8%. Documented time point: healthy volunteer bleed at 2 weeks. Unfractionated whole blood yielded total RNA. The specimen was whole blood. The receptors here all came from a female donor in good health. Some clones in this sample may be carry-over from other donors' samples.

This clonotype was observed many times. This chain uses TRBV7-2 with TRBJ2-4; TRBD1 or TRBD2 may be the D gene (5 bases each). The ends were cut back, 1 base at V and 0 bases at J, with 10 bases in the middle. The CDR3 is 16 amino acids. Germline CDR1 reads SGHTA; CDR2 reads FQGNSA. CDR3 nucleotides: TGTGCCAGCAGCTTAGGAGGGGCGCTAGCCAAAAACATTCAGTACTTC. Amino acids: CASSLGGALAKNIQYF.

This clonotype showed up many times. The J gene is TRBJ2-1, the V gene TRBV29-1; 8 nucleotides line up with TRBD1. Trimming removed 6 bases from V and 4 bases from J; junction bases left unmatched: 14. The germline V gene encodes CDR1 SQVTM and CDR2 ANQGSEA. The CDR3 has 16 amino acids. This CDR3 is CSVSSGGRGRYNEQFF. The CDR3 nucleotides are TGCAGCGTGTCTTCCGGCGGCAGGGGGCGGTACAATGAGCAGTTCTTC.

CDR3: CSARRTSGDYNEQFF. The CDR3 DNA follows: TGCAGTGCTAGGCGAACTAGCGGTGATTACAATGAGCAGTTCTTC. The chain employs TRBV20-1 and TRBJ2-1; 8 bases match TRBD2. The CDR3 is 15 amino acids. Germline V lookup: CDR1 DFQATT, CDR2 SNEGSKA (reference sequence). With 3 bases clipped from V and 4 bases from J, the junction kept 8 bases outside the gene matches.

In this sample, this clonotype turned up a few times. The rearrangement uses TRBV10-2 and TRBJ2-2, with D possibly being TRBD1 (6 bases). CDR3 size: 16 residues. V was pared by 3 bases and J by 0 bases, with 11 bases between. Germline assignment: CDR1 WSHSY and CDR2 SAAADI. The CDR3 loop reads CASSDGRGPNTGELFF. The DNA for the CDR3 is TGCGCCAGCAGTGACGGCAGGGGCCCGAACACCGGGGAGCTGTTTTTT.

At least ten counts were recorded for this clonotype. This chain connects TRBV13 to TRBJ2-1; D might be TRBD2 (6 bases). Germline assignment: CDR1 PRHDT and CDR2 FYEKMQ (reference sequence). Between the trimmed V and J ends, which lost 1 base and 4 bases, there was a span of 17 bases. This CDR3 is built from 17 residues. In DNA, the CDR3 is TGTGCCAGCAGCTTAGCTCAATCGGGGCGGGGATACAATGAGCAGTTCTTC. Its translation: CASSLAQSGRGYNEQFF. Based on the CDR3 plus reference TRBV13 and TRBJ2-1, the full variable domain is AAGVIQSPRHLIKEKRETATLKCYPIPRHDTVYWYQQGPGQDPQFLISFYEKMQSDKGSIPDRFSAQQFSDYHSELNMSSLELGDSALYFCASSLAQSGRGYNEQFFGPGTRLTVL.

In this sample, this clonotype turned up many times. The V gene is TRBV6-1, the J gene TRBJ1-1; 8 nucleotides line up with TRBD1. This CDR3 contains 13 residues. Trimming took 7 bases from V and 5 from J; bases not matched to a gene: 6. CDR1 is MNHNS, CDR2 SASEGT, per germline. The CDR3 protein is CASIATGGTEAFF. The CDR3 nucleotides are TGTGCCAGCATTGCTACAGGGGGAACTGAAGCTTTCTTT.

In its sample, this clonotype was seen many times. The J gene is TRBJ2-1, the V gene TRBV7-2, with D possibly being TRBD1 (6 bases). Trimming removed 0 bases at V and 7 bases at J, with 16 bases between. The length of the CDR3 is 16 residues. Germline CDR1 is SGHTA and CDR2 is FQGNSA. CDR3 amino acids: CASSLAGARIQNEQFF. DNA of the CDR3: TGTGCCAGCAGCTTAGCGGGGGCCCGAATACAAAATGAGCAGTTCTTC. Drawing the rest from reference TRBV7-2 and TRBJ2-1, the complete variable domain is GAGVSQSPSNKVTEKGKDVELRCDPISGHTALYWYRQSLGQGLEFLIYFQGNSAPDKSGLPSDRFSAERTGGSVSTLTIQRTQQEDSAVYLCASSLAGARIQNEQFFGPGTRLTVL.

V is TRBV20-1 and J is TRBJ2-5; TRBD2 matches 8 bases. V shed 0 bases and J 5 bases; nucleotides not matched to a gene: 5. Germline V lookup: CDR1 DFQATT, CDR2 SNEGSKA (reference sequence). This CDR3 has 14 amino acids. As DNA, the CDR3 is TGCAGTGCTAGAGACCCTAGCGGGTGGGAGACCCAGTACTTC. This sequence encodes CSARDPSGWETQYF.